A selection of T cell receptor beta chains follows, all from one sample in a study of Tregs in tolerant kidney transplant recipients. Sequencing used immunoSEQ multiplex PCR; TCRdb keeps in-frame clones, though not all of them. Among about 66,000 clones listed, about nine tenths were seen once. The specimen was CD8+ T cells from blood, collected before the transplant. These receptors originate from a human donor who received a combined kidney and bone marrow transplant. Both conserved end residues are part of each CDR3. A D gene is named only where the DNA matches it firmly. Rows give clone size only sometimes, using once, few, many, or a class for an expanded clone.

clone_size | j_call | d_call | v_call | cdr3_aa | cdr3_nt
- | TRBJ1-1 | TRBD1 | TRBV4-3 | CASSQVGTGGWAFF | TGCGCCAGCAGCCAAGTGGGGACAGGTGGTTGGGCTTTCTTT
- | TRBJ2-1 | TRBD2 | TRBV19 | CASRVLAGDPYNEQFF | TGTGCCAGTCGAGTATTGGCGGGAGACCCCTACAATGAGCAGTTCTTC
once | TRBJ2-3 | TRBD1 | TRBV27 | CASSTGVADTQYF | TGTGCCAGCAGTACAGGGGTGGCAGATACGCAGTATTTT
- | TRBJ1-5 | TRBD1 | TRBV11-2 | CASSESGGTQPQHF | TGTGCCAGCAGCGAATCAGGGGGCACTCAGCCCCAGCATTTT
- | TRBJ1-5 | - | TRBV19 | CASSIISGSNQPQHF | TGTGCCAGTAGTATTATTTCAGGGAGCAATCAGCCCCAGCATTTT
- | TRBJ1-1 | - | TRBV7-3 | CASSFLRRGKNTEAFF | TGTGCCAGCAGCTTTTTGCGTCGGGGGAAGAACACTGAAGCTTTCTTT
- | TRBJ2-1 | TRBD1 | TRBV27 | CASSLSRGTGPLEQFF | TGTGCCAGCAGTTTATCGAGGGGGACAGGGCCCCTTGAGCAGTTCTTC
- | TRBJ1-5 | - | TRBV28 | CASSLERLSNQPQHF | TGTGCCAGCAGTTTAGAGCGGCTCAGCAATCAGCCCCAGCATTTT
- | TRBJ1-1 | - | TRBV19 | CASSIDQGSYTEAFF | TGTGCCAGTAGTATAGATCAGGGGTCTTACACTGAAGCTTTCTTT
once | TRBJ2-5 | - | TRBV5-4 | CASSFGHEETQYF | TGTGCCAGCAGCTTCGGTCACGAGGAGACCCAGTACTTC
- | TRBJ2-7 | TRBD1 | TRBV27 | CASSWDREGSYEQYF | TGTGCCAGCAGTTGGGACAGGGAGGGCTCCTACGAGCAGTACTTC
- | TRBJ2-5 | TRBD2 | TRBV11-2 | CASSPVGSGILQETQYF | TGTGCCAGCAGCCCTGTGGGTAGCGGGATACTCCAAGAGACCCAGTACTTC
- | TRBJ2-1 | - | TRBV27 | CASSSLVLAANEQFF | TGTGCCAGCAGTTCGCTGGTGCTAGCTGCCAATGAGCAGTTCTTC
- | TRBJ1-1 | - | TRBV19 | CASSIAAGLNTEAFF | TGTGCCAGTAGTATAGCGGCAGGGCTGAACACTGAAGCTTTCTTT
- | TRBJ2-7 | TRBD2 | TRBV9 | CASSVGGGRSNEQYF | TGTGCCAGCAGCGTAGGTGGCGGGAGGAGTAACGAGCAGTACTTC
- | TRBJ2-1 | - | TRBV7-2 | CASLLLPGNLHEQFF | TGTGCCAGCCTTCTGTTACCCGGGAACCTGCATGAGCAGTTCTTC
- | TRBJ2-7 | - | TRBV4-3 | CASSQVQGSSYEQYF | TGCGCCAGCAGCCAAGTTCAGGGGAGCTCCTACGAGCAGTACTTC
- | TRBJ1-1 | - | TRBV5-6 | CASSETVKSGAFF | TGTGCCAGCAGCGAAACAGTGAAAAGCGGAGCTTTCTTT
- | TRBJ1-5 | - | TRBV9 | CASSQGGWQPQHF | TGTGCCAGCAGTCAAGGGGGTTGGCAGCCCCAGCATTTT
- | TRBJ1-2 | - | TRBV6-5 | CASSYSIKGYGYTF | TGTGCCAGCAGTTACTCGATAAAGGGGTATGGCTACACCTTC
once | TRBJ1-4 | TRBD1 | TRBV19 | CASSMGTGDLMEKLFF | TGTGCCAGTAGTATGGGGACAGGGGATTTGATGGAAAAACTGTTTTTT
once | TRBJ1-1 | - | TRBV18 | CASSLKRAEAFF | TGTGCCAGCTCACTCAAGCGTGCTGAAGCTTTCTTT
- | TRBJ2-1 | TRBD2 | TRBV30 | CAWRLLAGGYNEQFF | TGTGCCTGGAGATTACTAGCGGGAGGTTACAATGAGCAGTTCTTC
few | TRBJ1-6 | TRBD1 | TRBV5-6 | CASSPTGPGDSPLHF | TGTGCCAGCAGCCCGACAGGGCCTGGTGATTCACCCCTCCACTTT
- | TRBJ2-7 | - | TRBV27 | CASSLTGRKYEQYF | TGTGCCAGCAGTTTGACAGGGAGGAAGTACGAGCAGTACTTC
- | TRBJ2-7 | - | TRBV28 | CASSFLGGSYGQYF | TGTGCCAGCAGTTTTCTGGGAGGATCCTACGGGCAGTACTTC
once | TRBJ2-3 | TRBD1 | TRBV28 | CASSLGTGGTDTQYF | TGTGCCAGCAGTTTAGGGACAGGGGGTACAGATACGCAGTATTTT
- | TRBJ2-1 | TRBD2 | TRBV13 | CASSSAGLAGYNEQFF | TGTGCCAGCAGCTCCGCGGGACTAGCGGGGTACAATGAGCAGTTCTTC
- | TRBJ2-7 | TRBD1 | TRBV19 | CASSTGVSYEQYF | TGTGCCAGTTCTACAGGGGTCAGCTACGAGCAGTACTTC
- | TRBJ2-3 | TRBD2 | TRBV5-6 | CASSLGGGFGTQYF | TGTGCCAGCAGCTTGGGCGGGGGATTTGGTACGCAGTATTTT
- | TRBJ1-2 | - | TRBV25-1 | CASHGTSHYGYTF | TGTGCCAGCCACGGGACATCACACTATGGCTACACCTTC
- | TRBJ1-4 | - | TRBV19 | CASRTSEKLFF | TGTGCCAGTAGGACTTCAGAAAAACTGTTTTTT
- | TRBJ1-2 | - | TRBV20-1 | CSARYYNGYTF | TGCAGTGCTAGATACTATAATGGCTACACCTTC
- | TRBJ2-1 | TRBD2 | TRBV4-2 | CASSQDRTSGYNEQFF | TGTGCCAGCAGCCAAGATAGGACTAGCGGATACAATGAGCAGTTCTTC
- | TRBJ1-5 | TRBD1 | TRBV6-1 | CASRTTGGVQPQHF | TGTGCCAGCAGAACTACAGGGGGCGTTCAGCCCCAGCATTTT
- | TRBJ2-1 | TRBD2 | TRBV4-1 | CASSQVRGGYNEQFF | TGCGCCAGCAGCCAAGTTCGGGGGGGATACAATGAGCAGTTCTTC
- | TRBJ2-6 | - | TRBV4-2 | CASSQEPDSSGANVLTF | TGTGCCAGCAGCCAAGAACCGGACTCCTCTGGGGCCAACGTCCTGACTTTC
- | TRBJ1-5 | TRBD1 | TRBV7-2 | CASSLWPLTGTGGNQPQHF | TGTGCCAGCAGCTTATGGCCCCTAACCGGGACAGGGGGCAATCAGCCCCAGCATTTT
- | TRBJ1-2 | - | TRBV4-1 | CASSQDRSPSYGYTF | TGCGCCAGCAGCCAAGACAGATCCCCAAGCTATGGCTACACCTTC
- | TRBJ2-5 | - | TRBV29-1 | CSAAQGRAQYF | TGCAGCGCTGCTCAGGGGAGGGCCCAGTACTTC
medium-sized | TRBJ1-1 | TRBD1 | TRBV27 | CASSILTGEAFF | TGTGCCAGCAGTATCCTGACAGGGGAAGCTTTCTTT
- | TRBJ2-7 | TRBD1 | TRBV15 | CATSNPLQGYEQYF | TGTGCCACCAGCAACCCATTACAGGGGTACGAGCAGTACTTC
- | TRBJ2-7 | - | TRBV4-3 | CASSQEATSGSYEQYF | TGCGCCAGCAGCCAAGAGGCCACCAGCGGCTCCTACGAGCAGTACTTC
- | TRBJ2-7 | - | TRBV11-1 | CASSLTGFYEQYF | TGTGCCAGCAGCTTAACAGGTTTTTACGAGCAGTACTTC
- | TRBJ1-2 | - | TRBV5-4 | CASSSGGGSFSGYTF | TGTGCCAGCAGCTCGGGAGGGGGAAGTTTCTCTGGCTACACCTTC
- | TRBJ2-3 | - | TRBV19 | CASSTASFLDTQYF | TGTGCCAGTAGTACGGCTAGTTTCTTGGATACGCAGTATTTT
- | TRBJ2-7 | - | TRBV5-5 | CASSLPGWRFDEQYF | TGTGCCAGCAGCTTGCCGGGTTGGAGATTCGACGAGCAGTACTTC
few | TRBJ2-7 | TRBD1 | TRBV6-5 | CASSEGDSSYEQYF | TGTGCCAGCAGTGAAGGGGACAGCTCCTACGAGCAGTACTTC
- | TRBJ1-1 | - | TRBV2 | CASSDVHNTEAFF | TGTGCCAGCAGTGATGTCCATAACACTGAAGCTTTCTTT
- | TRBJ1-3 | - | TRBV19 | CASTDSSGNTIYF | TGTGCCAGTACGGACAGCTCTGGAAACACCATATATTTT
- | TRBJ2-3 | TRBD2 | TRBV7-3 | CASSSSGGASDTQYF | TGTGCCAGCAGTTCTAGCGGGGGGGCGTCAGATACGCAGTATTTT
- | TRBJ2-1 | - | TRBV6-1 | CASRPPTRNKFF | TGTGCCAGCAGGCCCCCGACTAGAAACAAGTTCTTC
- | TRBJ1-2 | TRBD1 | TRBV29-1 | CSATGGEGYTF | TGCAGCGCCACAGGGGGCGAAGGCTACACCTTC
once | TRBJ2-1 | - | TRBV27 | CASSSSLNEQFF | TGTGCCAGCAGTTCAAGCCTCAATGAGCAGTTCTTC
- | TRBJ1-1 | - | TRBV7-6 | CASSLDGEGGEAFF | TGTGCCAGCAGCTTAGATGGGGAGGGAGGGGAAGCTTTCTTT
- | TRBJ1-2 | - | TRBV19 | CASSALQDSFYGYTF | TGTGCCAGTAGTGCCTTACAGGATTCCTTCTATGGCTACACCTTC
- | TRBJ1-5 | - | TRBV7-8 | CASSEQAHSNQPQHF | TGTGCCAGCAGCGAACAGGCTCATAGCAATCAGCCCCAGCATTTT
- | TRBJ2-7 | TRBD1 | TRBV18 | CASSPVRTGNAYEQYF | TGTGCCAGCTCACCAGTGCGGACAGGGAACGCCTACGAGCAGTACTTC
- | TRBJ2-7 | TRBD1 | TRBV6-5 | CASSYGTGFAYEQYF | TGTGCCAGCAGTTATGGGACAGGGTTTGCCTACGAGCAGTACTTC